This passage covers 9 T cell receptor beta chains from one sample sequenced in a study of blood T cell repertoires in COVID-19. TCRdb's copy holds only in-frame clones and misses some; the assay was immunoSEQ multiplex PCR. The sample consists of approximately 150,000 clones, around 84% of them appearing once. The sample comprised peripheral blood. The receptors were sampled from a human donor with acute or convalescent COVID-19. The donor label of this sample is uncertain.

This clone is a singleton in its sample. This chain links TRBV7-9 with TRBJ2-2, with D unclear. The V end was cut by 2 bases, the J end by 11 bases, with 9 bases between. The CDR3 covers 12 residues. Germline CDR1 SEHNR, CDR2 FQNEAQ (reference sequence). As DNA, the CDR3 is TGTGCCAGCAGCTTACCCGAGATTGAGCTGTTTTTT. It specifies CASSLPEIELFF.

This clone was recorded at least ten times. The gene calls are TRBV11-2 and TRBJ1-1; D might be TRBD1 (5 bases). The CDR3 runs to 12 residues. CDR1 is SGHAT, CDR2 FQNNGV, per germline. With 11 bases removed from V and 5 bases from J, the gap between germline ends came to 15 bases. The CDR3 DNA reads TGTGCCGCCGGAGGGACCTCTACTGAAGCTTTCTTT. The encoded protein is CAAGGTSTEAFF.

The DNA of the CDR3 is TGCAGTGCTAGTGCGGGATCACACAGGGGATATAATTCACCCCTCCACTTT. It codes for CSASAGSHRGYNSPLHF. J is TRBJ1-6 and V is TRBV20-1; 7 bases match TRBD1. The J segment lost 4 bases and the V segment lost 3 bases, leaving 12 bases of the junction unmatched. The CDR3 length is 17 residues. CDR1 is DFQATT and CDR2 is SNEGSKA in the germline V gene (reference sequence).

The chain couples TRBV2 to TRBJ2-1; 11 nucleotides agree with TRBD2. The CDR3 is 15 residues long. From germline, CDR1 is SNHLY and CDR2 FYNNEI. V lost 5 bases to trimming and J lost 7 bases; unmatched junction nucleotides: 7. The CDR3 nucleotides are TGTGCCAGCAGTTTTACTAGCGGGGGTCCTAATGAGCAGTTCTTC. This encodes CASSFTSGGPNEQFF.

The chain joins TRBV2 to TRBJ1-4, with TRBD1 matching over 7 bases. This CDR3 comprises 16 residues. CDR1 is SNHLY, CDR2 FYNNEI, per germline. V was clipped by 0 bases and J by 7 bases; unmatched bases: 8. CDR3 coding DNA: TGTGCCAGCAGTGAAGCGCTGGGGGCAGGGGGTGAAAAACTGTTTTTT. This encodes CASSEALGAGGEKLFF.

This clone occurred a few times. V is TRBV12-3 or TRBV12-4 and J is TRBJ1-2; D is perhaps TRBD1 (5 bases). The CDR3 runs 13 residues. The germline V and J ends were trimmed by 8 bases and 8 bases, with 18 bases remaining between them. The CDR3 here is CASRIGTSGGYTF. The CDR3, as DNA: TGTGCCAGCCGGATCGGGACCAGCGGGGGCTACACCTTC.

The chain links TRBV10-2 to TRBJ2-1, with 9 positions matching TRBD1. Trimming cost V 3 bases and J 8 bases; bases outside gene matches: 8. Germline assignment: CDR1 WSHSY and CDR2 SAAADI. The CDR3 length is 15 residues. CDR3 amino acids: CASSDQGQGSDEQFF. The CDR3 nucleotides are TGCGCCAGCAGTGATCAGGGACAGGGTTCCGATGAGCAGTTCTTC.

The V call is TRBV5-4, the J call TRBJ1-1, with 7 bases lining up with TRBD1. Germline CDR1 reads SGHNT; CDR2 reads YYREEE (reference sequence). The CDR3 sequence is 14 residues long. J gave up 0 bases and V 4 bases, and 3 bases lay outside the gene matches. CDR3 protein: CASSAGQMNTEAFF. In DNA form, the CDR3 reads TGTGCCAGCAGCGCGGGACAGATGAACACTGAAGCTTTCTTT. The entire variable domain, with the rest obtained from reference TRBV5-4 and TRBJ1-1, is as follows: ETGVTQSPTHLIKTRGQQVTLRCSSQSGHNTVSWYQQALGQGPQFIFQYYREEENGRGNFPPRFSGLQFPNYSSELNVNALELDDSALYLCASSAGQMNTEAFFGQGTRLTVV.

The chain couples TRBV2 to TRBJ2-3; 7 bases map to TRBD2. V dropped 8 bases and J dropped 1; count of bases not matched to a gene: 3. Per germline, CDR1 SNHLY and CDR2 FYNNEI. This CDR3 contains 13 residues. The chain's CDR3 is CASEGGGTDTQYF. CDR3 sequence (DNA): TGTGCCAGCGAGGGAGGGGGCACAGATACGCAGTATTTT.